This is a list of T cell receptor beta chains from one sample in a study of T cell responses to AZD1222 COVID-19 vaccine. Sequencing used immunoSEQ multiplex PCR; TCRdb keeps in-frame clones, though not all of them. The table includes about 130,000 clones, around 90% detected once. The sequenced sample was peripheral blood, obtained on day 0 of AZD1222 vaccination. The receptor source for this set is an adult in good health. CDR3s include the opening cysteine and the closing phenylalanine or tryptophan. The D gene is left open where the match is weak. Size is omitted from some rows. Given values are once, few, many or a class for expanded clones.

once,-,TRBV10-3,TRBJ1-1,CAISASGTGTNTEAFF,TGTGCCATCAGTGCGTCGGGTACAGGGACGAACACTGAAGCTTTCTTT
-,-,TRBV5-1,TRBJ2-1,CASSLVASVGNEQFF,TGCGCCAGCAGCTTGGTGGCTAGCGTCGGCAATGAGCAGTTCTTC
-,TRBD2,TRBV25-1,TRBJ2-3,CASSEGGRAWTTDTQYF,TGTGCCAGCAGTGAAGGCGGGAGGGCCTGGACTACAGATACGCAGTATTTT
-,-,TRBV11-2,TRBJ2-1,CASSLAGAAGNEQFF,TGTGCCAGCAGCTTAGCGGGGGCAGCGGGAAATGAGCAGTTCTTC
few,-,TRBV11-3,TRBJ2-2,CASSLAGTGELFF,TGTGCCAGCAGCTTAGCTGGCACCGGGGAGCTGTTTTTT
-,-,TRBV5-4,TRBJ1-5,CASSLPNRMLQQPQHF,TGTGCCAGCAGCTTGCCTAATCGTATGTTACAGCAGCCCCAGCATTTT
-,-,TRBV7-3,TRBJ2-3,CASSPAGDTDTQYF,TGTGCCAGCAGCCCCGCCGGGGACACAGATACGCAGTATTTT
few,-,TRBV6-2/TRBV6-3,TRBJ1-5,CASSTLGNQPQHF,TGTGCCAGCAGTACTTTAGGGAATCAGCCCCAGCATTTT
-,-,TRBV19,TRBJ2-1,CASSIVTQYNEQFF,TGTGCCAGTAGTATTGTGACTCAATACAATGAGCAGTTCTTC
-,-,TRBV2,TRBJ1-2,CASSEAEQAFRDGYTF,TGTGCCAGCAGTGAAGCAGAACAGGCGTTTAGGGATGGCTACACCTTC
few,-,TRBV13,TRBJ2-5,CASSPNPGTHQETQYF,TGTGCCAGCAGCCCAAACCCCGGGACACATCAAGAGACCCAGTACTTC
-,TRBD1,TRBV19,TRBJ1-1,CASRGTGRDTEAFF,TGTGCCAGTAGGGGGACAGGCCGGGACACTGAAGCTTTCTTT
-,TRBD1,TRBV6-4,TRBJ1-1,CASKNDRGKAFF,TGTGCCAGCAAAAATGACAGGGGAAAAGCTTTCTTT
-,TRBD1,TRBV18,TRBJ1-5,CASSPEPGGSNSNQPQHF,TGTGCCAGCTCACCTGAGCCAGGGGGCAGCAATAGCAATCAGCCCCAGCATTTT
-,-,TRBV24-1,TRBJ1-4,CATSGQQPFEKLFF,TGTGCCACCAGTGGACAGCAACCTTTTGAAAAACTGTTTTTT
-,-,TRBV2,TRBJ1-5,CASSVGQGINSNQPQHF,TGTGCCAGCAGTGTCGGGCAGGGGATCAATAGCAATCAGCCCCAGCATTTT
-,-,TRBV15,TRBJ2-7,CATSRDIAVYEQYF,TGTGCCACCAGCAGAGATATCGCCGTATACGAGCAGTACTTC
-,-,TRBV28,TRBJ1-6,CASAPPGTTYSPLHF,TGTGCCAGCGCCCCCCCAGGGACTACATATTCACCCCTCCACTTT
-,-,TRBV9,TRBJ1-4,CASSRTSGPYNEKLFF,TGTGCCAGCAGCCGTACGTCCGGCCCATATAATGAAAAACTGTTTTTT
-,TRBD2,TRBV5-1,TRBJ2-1,CASSDLAGPFANEQFF,TGCGCCAGCAGCGACTTAGCGGGACCCTTCGCCAATGAGCAGTTCTTC
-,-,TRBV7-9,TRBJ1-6,CASSPATGRNSPLHF,TGTGCCAGCAGCCCGGCCACAGGGAGGAATTCACCCCTCCACTTT
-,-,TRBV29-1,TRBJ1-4,CSAGRSNEKLFF,TGCAGCGCCGGACGGTCTAATGAAAAACTGTTTTTT
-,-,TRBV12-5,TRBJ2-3,CASGLEGGSTDTQYF,TGTGCTAGTGGTTTGGAGGGGGGGAGCACAGATACGCAGTATTTT
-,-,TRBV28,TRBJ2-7,CASSLSLYEQYF,TGTGCCAGCAGTTTATCCCTCTACGAGCAGTACTTC
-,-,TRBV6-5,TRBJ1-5,CASSSGWGRGQPQHF,TGTGCCAGCAGCTCTGGTTGGGGGCGCGGGCAGCCCCAGCATTTT
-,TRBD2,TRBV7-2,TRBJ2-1,CASRGPGLARNEQFF,TGTGCCAGCAGGGGCCCGGGACTAGCTAGGAATGAGCAGTTCTTC
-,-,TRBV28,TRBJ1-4,CASSSTLSGKVNEKLFF,TGTGCCAGCAGTTCCACCCTCTCGGGAAAGGTTAATGAAAAACTGTTTTTT
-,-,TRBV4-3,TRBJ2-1,CASSQVGDPYRRDNEQFF,TGCGCCAGCAGCCAAGTGGGGGACCCTTACCGGCGGGACAATGAGCAGTTCTTC
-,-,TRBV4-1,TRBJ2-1,CASTLRTAYNEQFF,TGCGCCAGCACCCTTCGGACAGCCTACAATGAGCAGTTCTTC
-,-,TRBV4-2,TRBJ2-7,CASSQGGDSSYEQYF,TGTGCCAGCAGCCAAGGGGGGGACAGTTCTTACGAGCAGTACTTC
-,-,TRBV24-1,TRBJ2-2,CATSDLRGPMNTGELFF,TGTGCCACCAGTGATTTGCGCGGACCCATGAACACCGGGGAGCTGTTTTTT
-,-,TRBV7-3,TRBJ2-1,CASSPPGRGSYNEQFF,TGTGCCAGCAGCCCACCTGGGCGGGGCTCCTACAATGAGCAGTTCTTC
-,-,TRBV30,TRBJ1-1,CAWSGDMNTEAFF,TGTGCCTGGAGTGGGGACATGAACACTGAAGCTTTCTTT
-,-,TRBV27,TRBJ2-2,CASSFNFGAAGELFF,TGTGCCAGCAGTTTTAATTTTGGGGCGGCGGGGGAGCTGTTTTTT
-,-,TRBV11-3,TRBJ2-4,CASSSSLTERAKNIQYF,TGTGCCAGCAGCTCTAGCCTGACAGAGAGAGCCAAAAACATTCAGTACTTC
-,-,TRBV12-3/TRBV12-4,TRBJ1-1,CASRVRGRTEAFF,TGTGCCAGCAGAGTGCGGGGTCGGACTGAAGCTTTCTTT
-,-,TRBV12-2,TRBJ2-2,CASREIWYTGELFF,TGTGCAAGTCGCGAGATCTGGTACACCGGGGAGCTGTTTTTT
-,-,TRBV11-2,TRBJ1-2,CASSSWGRNYGYTF,TGTGCCAGCAGCTCCTGGGGGCGTAACTATGGCTACACCTTC
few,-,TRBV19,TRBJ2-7,CASGAGAQEQYF,TGTGCCAGTGGGGCGGGGGCGCAGGAGCAGTACTTC
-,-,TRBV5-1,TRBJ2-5,CASSTHPPGNSETQYF,TGCGCCAGCAGCACCCATCCGCCGGGGAACTCGGAGACCCAGTACTTC
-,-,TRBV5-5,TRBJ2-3,CASSFRGGPDTQYF,TGTGCCAGCAGCTTCAGGGGGGGCCCAGATACGCAGTATTTT
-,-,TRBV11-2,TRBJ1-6,CASRGIQGAPSPLHF,TGTGCCAGCAGGGGGATTCAGGGTGCCCCTTCACCCCTCCACTTT
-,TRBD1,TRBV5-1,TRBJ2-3,CASSVTTGAGTDTQYF,TGCGCCAGCAGCGTAACCACAGGGGCCGGCACAGATACGCAGTATTTT
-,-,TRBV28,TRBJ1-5,CASSPHGGYNQPQHF,TGTGCCAGCAGCCCTCATGGGGGTTACAATCAGCCCCAGCATTTT
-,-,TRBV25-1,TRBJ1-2,CASSERTEYYGYTF,TGTGCCAGCAGTGAAAGGACGGAATACTATGGCTACACCTTC
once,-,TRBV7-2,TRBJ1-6,CASSFVVSPLHF,TGTGCCAGCAGCTTCGTGGTTTCACCCCTCCACTTT